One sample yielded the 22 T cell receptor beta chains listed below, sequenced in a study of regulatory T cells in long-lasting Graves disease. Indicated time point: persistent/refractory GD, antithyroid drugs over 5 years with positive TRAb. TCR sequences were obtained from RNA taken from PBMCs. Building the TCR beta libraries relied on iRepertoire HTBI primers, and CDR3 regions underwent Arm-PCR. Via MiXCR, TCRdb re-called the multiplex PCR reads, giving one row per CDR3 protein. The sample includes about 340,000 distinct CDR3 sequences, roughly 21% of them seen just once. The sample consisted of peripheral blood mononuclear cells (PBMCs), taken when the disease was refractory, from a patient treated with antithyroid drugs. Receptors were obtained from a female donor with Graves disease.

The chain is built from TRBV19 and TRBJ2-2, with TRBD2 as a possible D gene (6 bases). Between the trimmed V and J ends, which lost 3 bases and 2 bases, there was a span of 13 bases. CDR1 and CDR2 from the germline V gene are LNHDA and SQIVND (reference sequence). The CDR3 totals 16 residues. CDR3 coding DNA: TGTGCCAGTAGTATGTTCTCCGGGAGAAACACCGGGGAGCTGTTTTTT. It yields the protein CASSMFSGRNTGELFF. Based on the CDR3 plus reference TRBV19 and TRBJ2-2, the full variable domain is DGGITQSPKYLFRKEGQNVTLSCEQNLNHDAMYWYRQDPGQGLRLIYYSQIVNDFQKGDIAEGYSVSREKKESFPLTVTSAQKNPTAFYLCASSMFSGRNTGELFFGEGSRLTVL.

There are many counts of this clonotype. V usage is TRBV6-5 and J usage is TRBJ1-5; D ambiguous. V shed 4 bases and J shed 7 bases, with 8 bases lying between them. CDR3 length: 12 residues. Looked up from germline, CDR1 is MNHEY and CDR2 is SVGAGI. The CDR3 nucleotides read TGTGCCAGCAGTTTTCTCGAACAGCCCCAGCATTTT. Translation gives CASSFLEQPQHF.

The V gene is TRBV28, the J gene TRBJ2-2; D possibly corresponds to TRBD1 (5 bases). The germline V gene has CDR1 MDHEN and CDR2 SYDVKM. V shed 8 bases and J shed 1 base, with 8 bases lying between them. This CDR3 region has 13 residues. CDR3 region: CASQGENTGELFF. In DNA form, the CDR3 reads TGTGCCAGCCAAGGGGAGAACACCGGGGAGCTGTTTTTT.

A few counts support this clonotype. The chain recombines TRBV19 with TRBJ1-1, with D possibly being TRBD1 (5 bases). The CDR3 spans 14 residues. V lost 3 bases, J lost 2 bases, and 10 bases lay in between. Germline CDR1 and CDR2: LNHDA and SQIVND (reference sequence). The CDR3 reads CASSISDRNTEAFF. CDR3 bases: TGTGCCAGTAGTATCTCCGACAGAAACACTGAAGCTTTCTTT.

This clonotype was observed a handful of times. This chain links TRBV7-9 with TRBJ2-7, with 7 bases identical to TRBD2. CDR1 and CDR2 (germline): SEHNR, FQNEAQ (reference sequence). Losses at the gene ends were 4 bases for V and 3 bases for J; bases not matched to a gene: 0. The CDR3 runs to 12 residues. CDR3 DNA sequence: TGTGCCAGCAGCTGGGGGGGCTACGAGCAGTACTTC. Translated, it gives CASSWGGYEQYF.

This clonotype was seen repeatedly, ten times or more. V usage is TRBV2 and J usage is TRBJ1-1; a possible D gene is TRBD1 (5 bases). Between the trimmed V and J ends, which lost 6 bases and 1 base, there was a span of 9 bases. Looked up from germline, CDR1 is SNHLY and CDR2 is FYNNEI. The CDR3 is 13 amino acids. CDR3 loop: CASSGAANTEAFF. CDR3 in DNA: TGTGCCAGCAGCGGGGCGGCGAACACTGAAGCTTTCTTT.

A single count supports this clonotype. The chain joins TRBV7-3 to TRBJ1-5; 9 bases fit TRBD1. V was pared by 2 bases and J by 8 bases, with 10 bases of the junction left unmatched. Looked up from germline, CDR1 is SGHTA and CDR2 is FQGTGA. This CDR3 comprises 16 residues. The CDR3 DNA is TGTGCCAGCAGCTTAGAATGGACAGGGGCCTCGGAGCCCCAGCATTTT. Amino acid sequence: CASSLEWTGASEPQHF.

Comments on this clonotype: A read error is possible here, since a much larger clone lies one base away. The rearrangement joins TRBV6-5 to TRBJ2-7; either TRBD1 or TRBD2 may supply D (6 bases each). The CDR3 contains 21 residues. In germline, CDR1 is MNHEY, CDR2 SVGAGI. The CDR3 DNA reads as TGTGCCAGCAGTTACTCGACAAGGGCGTCACAGGGCCGGGCGGGGACCTACAAGCAGTACTTC. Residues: CASSYSTRASQGRAGTYKQYF.

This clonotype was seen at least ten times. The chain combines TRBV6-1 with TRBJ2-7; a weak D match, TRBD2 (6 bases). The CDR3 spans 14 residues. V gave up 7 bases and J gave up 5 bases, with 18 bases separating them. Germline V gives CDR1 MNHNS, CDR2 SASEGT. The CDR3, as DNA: TGTGCCAGCACCCCTAGGATAGGCGGGGACGAGCAGTACTTC. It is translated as CASTPRIGGDEQYF.

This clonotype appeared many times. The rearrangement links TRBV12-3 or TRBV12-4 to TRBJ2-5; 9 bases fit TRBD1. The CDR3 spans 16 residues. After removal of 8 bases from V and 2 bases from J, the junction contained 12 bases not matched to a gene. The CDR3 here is CASGHRGPNPQETQYF. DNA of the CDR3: TGTGCCAGCGGCCACAGGGGGCCAAATCCACAAGAGACCCAGTACTTC.

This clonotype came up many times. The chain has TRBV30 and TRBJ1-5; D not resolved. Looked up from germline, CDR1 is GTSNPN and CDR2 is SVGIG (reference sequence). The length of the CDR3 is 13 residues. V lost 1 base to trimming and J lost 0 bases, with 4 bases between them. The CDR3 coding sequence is TGTGCCTGGAGTGGGTATAGCAATCAGCCCCAGCATTTT. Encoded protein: CAWSGYSNQPQHF.

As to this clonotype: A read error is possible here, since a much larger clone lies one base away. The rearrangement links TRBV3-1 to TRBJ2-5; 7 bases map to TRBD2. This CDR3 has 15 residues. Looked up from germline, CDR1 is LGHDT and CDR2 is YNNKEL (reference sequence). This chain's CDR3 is CASSQASGIRETQHF. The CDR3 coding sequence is TGTGCCAGCAGCCAAGCCAGCGGGATCCGGGAGACCCAGCACTTC.

The CDR3 here is CAWSAGTGNTEAFF. CDR3 DNA sequence: TGTGCCTGGAGCGCCGGGACGGGGAACACTGAAGCTTTCTTT. The chain combines TRBV30 with TRBJ1-1; TRBD1 might be the D (5 bases). The CDR3 has 14 amino acids. The germline V and J ends were trimmed by 3 bases and 1 base, with 12 bases remaining between them. Germline loops: CDR1 GTSNPN, CDR2 SVGIG (reference sequence).

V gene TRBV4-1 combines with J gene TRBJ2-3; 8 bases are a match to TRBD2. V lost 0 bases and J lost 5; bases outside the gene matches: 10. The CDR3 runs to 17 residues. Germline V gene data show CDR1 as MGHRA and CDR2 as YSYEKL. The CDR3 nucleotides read TGCGCCAGCAGCCAAGAAGGTGGACTAGCAGGAGGAGATACGCAGTATTTT. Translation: CASSQEGGLAGGDTQYF.

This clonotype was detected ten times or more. CDR3 DNA sequence: TGTGCCAGCAGCCCAGGGAGGGAGACCCAGTACTTC. It yields the protein CASSPGRETQYF. The chain joins TRBV7-2 to TRBJ2-5; D is perhaps TRBD2 (6 bases). The germline V gene encodes CDR1 SGHTA and CDR2 FQGNSA. The ends were cut back, 5 bases at V and 5 bases at J, with 9 bases in the middle. The CDR3 totals 12 residues.

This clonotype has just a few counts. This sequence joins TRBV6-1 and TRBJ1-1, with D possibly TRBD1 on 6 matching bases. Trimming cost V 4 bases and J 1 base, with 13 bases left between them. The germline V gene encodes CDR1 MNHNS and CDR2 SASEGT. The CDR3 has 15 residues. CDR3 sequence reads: CASSAITTGNTEAFF. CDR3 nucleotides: TGTGCCAGCAGTGCCATAACGACAGGGAACACTGAAGCTTTCTTT.

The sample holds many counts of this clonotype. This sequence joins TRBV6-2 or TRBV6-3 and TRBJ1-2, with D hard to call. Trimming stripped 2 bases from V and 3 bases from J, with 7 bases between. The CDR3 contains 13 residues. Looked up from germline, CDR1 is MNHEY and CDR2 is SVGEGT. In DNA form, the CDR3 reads TGTGCCAGCAGTTACGCGACCTACTATGGCTACACCTTC. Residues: CASSYATYYGYTF.

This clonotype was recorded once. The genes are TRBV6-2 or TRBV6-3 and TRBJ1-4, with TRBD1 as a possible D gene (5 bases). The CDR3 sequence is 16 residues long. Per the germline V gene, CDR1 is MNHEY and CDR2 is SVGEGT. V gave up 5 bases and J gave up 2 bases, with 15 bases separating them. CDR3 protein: CASSEAGAVTNEKLFF. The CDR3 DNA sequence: TGTGCCAGCAGTGAAGCTGGGGCGGTTACTAATGAAAAACTGTTTTTT.

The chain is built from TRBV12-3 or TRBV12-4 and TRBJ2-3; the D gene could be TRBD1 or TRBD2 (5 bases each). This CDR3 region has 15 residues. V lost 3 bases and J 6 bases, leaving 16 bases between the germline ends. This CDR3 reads CASSLGPGERDTQYF. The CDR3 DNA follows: TGTGCCAGCAGTTTGGGACCAGGAGAGAGGGATACGCAGTATTTT.

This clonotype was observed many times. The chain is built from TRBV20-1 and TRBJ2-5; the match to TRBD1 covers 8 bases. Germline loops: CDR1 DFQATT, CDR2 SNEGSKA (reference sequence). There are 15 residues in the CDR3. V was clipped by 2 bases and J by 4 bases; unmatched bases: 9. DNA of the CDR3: TGCAGTGCTAGACAGCCAGGGGGCGCTGGAGAGACCCAGTACTTC. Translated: CSARQPGGAGETQYF.

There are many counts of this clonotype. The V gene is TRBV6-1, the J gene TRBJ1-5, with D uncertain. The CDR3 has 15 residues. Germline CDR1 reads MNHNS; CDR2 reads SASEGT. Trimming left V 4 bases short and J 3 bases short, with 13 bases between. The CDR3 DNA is TGTGCCAGCAGTGCCCCAAACAGCAACAATCAGCCCCAGCATTTT. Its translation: CASSAPNSNNQPQHF.

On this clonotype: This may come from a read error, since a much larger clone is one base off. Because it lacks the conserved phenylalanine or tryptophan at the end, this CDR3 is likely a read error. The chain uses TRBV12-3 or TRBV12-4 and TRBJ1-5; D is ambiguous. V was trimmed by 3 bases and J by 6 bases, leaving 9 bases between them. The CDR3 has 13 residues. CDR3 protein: CASSLGTSQPQHL. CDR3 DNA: TGTGCCAGCAGTTTGGGTACTAGTCAGCCCCAGCATCTT.